These T cell receptor beta chains were read from a single sample in a study of blood T cell repertoires in COVID-19. Data came from immunoSEQ multiplex PCR; TCRdb stores just in-frame clones and leaves some out. The data show 250,000 to 300,000 clones, over 80% seen once. The sample comprised peripheral blood. These TCRs come from a woman between 45 and 60 years old with COVID-19, enrolled during active disease. Each CDR3 is given with its conserved first and last residue. The D gene is left open where the match is weak. For some rows the clone size is stated as once, few or many, or as a class when expanded; others skip it.

D,J,size,V,DNA,CDR3
NA,TRBJ1-1,NA,TRBV30,TGTGCCTGGGAGCGCGGTAAGGGGATAACTGAAGCTTTCTTT,CAWERGKGITEAFF
NA,TRBJ1-1,NA,TRBV20-1,TGCAGTGCCCACTTAAACACTGAAGCTTTCTTT,CSAHLNTEAFF
NA,TRBJ2-2,NA,TRBV21-1,TGTGCCAGCAGCACCCTCGGTCCCGGGGAGCTGTTTTTT,CASSTLGPGELFF
TRBD2,TRBJ2-5,NA,TRBV5-1,TGCGCCAGCAGCTTGGCCCCTAGCGGGAGTTCAAAGACCCAGTACTTC,CASSLAPSGSSKTQYF
TRBD1,TRBJ2-7,NA,TRBV18,TGTGCCAGCTCACAAGAGACAGGGGTGCTGCTGTACGAGCAGTACTTC,CASSQETGVLLYEQYF
NA,TRBJ1-1,NA,TRBV6-5,TGTGCCAGCGGCGGACAGCGGTTGGCTTTCTTT,CASGGQRLAFF
NA,TRBJ2-2,NA,TRBV27,TGTGCCAGCAGTTTAACGGGGACAGCGGGCGGGGAGCTGTTTTTT,CASSLTGTAGGELFF
TRBD1,TRBJ1-1,NA,TRBV6-6,TGTGCCAGCAGTCAACCGGGACAGATGAACACTGAAGCTTTCTTT,CASSQPGQMNTEAFF
NA,TRBJ2-1,NA,TRBV5-5,TGTGCCAGCAGCCCATCCCTGCATGGCAGTCTCGAGCAGTTCTTC,CASSPSLHGSLEQFF
TRBD1,TRBJ1-4,few,TRBV29-1,TGCAGCGCGGACAGGGGAGAAAAACTGTTTTTT,CSADRGEKLFF
TRBD1,TRBJ2-5,NA,TRBV7-2,TGTGCCAGCAGCCAAAAAGAGCAGGGGGCGAAGACCCAGTACTTC,CASSQKEQGAKTQYF
TRBD2,TRBJ2-3,many,TRBV5-1,TGCGCCAGCAGCTTAGGGACTAGCGGAACTAGCACAGATACGCAGTATTTT,CASSLGTSGTSTDTQYF
NA,TRBJ1-6,NA,TRBV5-1,TGCGCCAGCAGCCTCTACTATTCACCCCTCCACTTT,CASSLYYSPLHF
NA,TRBJ2-5,NA,TRBV6-5,TGTGCCAGCAGTTACTCACGGGAGACCCAGTACTTC,CASSYSRETQYF
NA,TRBJ2-7,once,TRBV7-3,TGTGCCAGCAGCCCCCCTGGCAGCTACGAGCAGTACTTC,CASSPPGSYEQYF
TRBD1,TRBJ2-7,NA,TRBV7-2,TGTGCCAGCAGCTTAGGGACAGGGACCAAGGGCGAGCAGTACTTC,CASSLGTGTKGEQYF
TRBD2,TRBJ2-3,NA,TRBV27,TGTGCCAGCGCCCTGGGATCTAGCGGAGCGGTTGTTGGGCAGTATTTT,CASALGSSGAVVGQYF